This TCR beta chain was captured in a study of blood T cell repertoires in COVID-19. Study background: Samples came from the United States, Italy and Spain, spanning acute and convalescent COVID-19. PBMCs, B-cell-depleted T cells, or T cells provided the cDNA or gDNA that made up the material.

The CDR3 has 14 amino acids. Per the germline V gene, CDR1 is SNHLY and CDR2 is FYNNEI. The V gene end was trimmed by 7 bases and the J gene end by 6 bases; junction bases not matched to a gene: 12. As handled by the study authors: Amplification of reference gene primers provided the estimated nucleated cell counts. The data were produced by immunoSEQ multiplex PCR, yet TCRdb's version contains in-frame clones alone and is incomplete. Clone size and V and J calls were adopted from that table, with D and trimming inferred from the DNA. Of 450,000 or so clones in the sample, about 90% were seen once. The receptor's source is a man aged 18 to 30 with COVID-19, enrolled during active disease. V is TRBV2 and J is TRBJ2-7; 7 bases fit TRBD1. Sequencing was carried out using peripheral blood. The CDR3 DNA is TGTGCCAGCACTAGGGACAGTCTTTCGGGCGAGCAGTACTTC. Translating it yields CASTRDSLSGEQYF.